This T cell receptor beta chain originates from a study of cytotoxic CD8 clonotypes in ibrutinib-treated CLL. CDR3 length equals 11 residues. Germline loops: CDR1 SGHTA, CDR2 FQGNSA. With 6 bases removed from V and 7 bases from J, the gap between germline ends came to 10 bases. Assay: immunoSEQ multiplex PCR; the TCRdb copy retains only in-frame clones and omits some. The data hold fewer than 70,000 clones, with approximately 75% observed a single time. The TCR originated in a human donor with chronic lymphocytic leukemia. The starting material was PBMCs, obtained after 12 months of ibrutinib treatment. The chain carries TRBV7-2 and TRBJ2-7; D gene ambiguous. CDR3 protein: CASSSRREQYF. The DNA of the CDR3 is TGTGCCAGCAGTTCCCGTCGGGAGCAGTACTTC.